The 15 T cell receptor beta chains presented below share a single source sample, sequenced in a study of blood T cells in healthy people across ages. Combining a sample-barcoded 5' primer with a J-beta primer mix, a second PCR ran for roughly 7 to 11 cycles. TCRdb reprocessed the 5' RACE reads via MiXCR and lists one record per CDR3 protein. The table lists under 1,000,000 distinct CDR3 sequences, 46% of them singletons, with 15% to 20% in the top ten. Sample: blood. Source of these receptors: an elderly man in good health.

The V and J genes are TRBV4-1 and TRBJ2-7; 9 bases agree with TRBD1. V lost 4 bases to trimming and J lost 2 bases; unmatched junction nucleotides: 3. This CDR3 is built from 14 residues. The germline V gene encodes CDR1 MGHRA and CDR2 YSYEKL. CDR3: CASSRDRAPYEQYF. DNA for the CDR3: TGCGCCAGCAGCCGGGACAGGGCCCCCTACGAGCAGTACTTC.

CDR3 in amino acids: CASSQNRGETQYF. CDR3 in DNA: TGCGCCAGCAGCCAGAACAGGGGGGAGACCCAGTACTTC. The chain couples TRBV4-1 to TRBJ2-7; 8 nucleotides agree with TRBD1. Matching the DNA end better, TRBJ2-5 makes the J call doubtful. Germline V gene lookup returns CDR1 MGHRA and CDR2 YSYEKL. CDR3 length: 13 residues.

The V gene is TRBV6-6, the J gene TRBJ2-5; D gene uncertain. Trimming pared 1 base from V and 2 bases from J, leaving 8 bases between. Germline CDR1 is MNHNY and CDR2 is SVGAGI (reference sequence). This CDR3 is built from 14 residues. CDR3 in amino acids: CASSYYEGQETQYF. DNA for the CDR3: TGTGCCAGCAGTTACTACGAAGGGCAAGAGACCCAGTACTTC.

The CDR3 is CASSHGGYEQYF. In DNA, the CDR3 is TGTGCCAGCAGCCACGGAGGATACGAGCAGTACTTC. V is TRBV4-2 and J is TRBJ2-5, with D perhaps matching TRBD2 (5 bases). With the DNA end fitting TRBJ2-7 better, the J assignment may be wrong. Germline CDR1 reads LGHNA; CDR2 reads YNFKEQ. This CDR3 is 12 amino acids long.

This chain joins TRBV27 and TRBJ2-3; 8 bases map to TRBD2. The CDR3 covers 15 residues. Germline V lookup: CDR1 MNHEY, CDR2 SMNVEV (reference sequence). V shed 4 bases and J 4 bases; nucleotides not matched to a gene: 7. Here the CDR3 DNA reads TGTGCCAGCAGTTCGGTCGGGAGGGAATCAGATACGCAGTATTTT. Its translation is CASSSVGRESDTQYF.

The V gene is TRBV6-2 or TRBV6-3, the J gene TRBJ2-1; D possibly matches TRBD1 or TRBD2 (5 bases each). V dropped 8 bases and J dropped 10 bases, with 24 bases sitting between them. CDR1 MNHEY and CDR2 SVGEGT come from the germline V gene. This CDR3 comprises 15 residues. CDR3 residues: CASASAGTSFYEQFF. In DNA, the CDR3 is TGTGCCAGCGCTTCAGCCGGGACGTCGTTCTACGAGCAGTTCTTC.

The sample holds a few counts of this clonotype. V gene TRBV12-3 or TRBV12-4 combines with J gene TRBJ2-1; 10 nucleotides match TRBD1. The CDR3 is 13 residues long. With V trimmed by 8 bases and J by 8 bases, 6 bases remained unmatched. This chain's CDR3 is CASLRTGGDEQFF. The CDR3 DNA sequence: TGTGCCAGCCTCAGGACAGGGGGTGATGAGCAGTTCTTC.

This chain links TRBV20-1 with TRBJ1-2; no clear D gene. Germline CDR1 DFQATT, CDR2 SNEGSKA (reference sequence). The ends were cut back, 0 bases at V and 1 base at J, with 15 bases in the middle. This CDR3 is built from 16 residues. CDR3 sequence (DNA): TGCAGTGCTAGAGATTCGGGAGCGGGTATTAACTATGGCTACACCTTC. Translation: CSARDSGAGINYGYTF.

This clonotype showed up just a few times. The chain has TRBV3-1 and TRBJ2-7; maybe TRBD1 (5 bases). CDR1 is LGHDT and CDR2 is YNNKEL in the germline V gene (reference sequence). The germline V and J ends were trimmed by 2 bases and 1 base, with 9 bases remaining between them. CDR3 length equals 14 residues. The CDR3: CASSQLGASYEQYF. The DNA for the CDR3 is TGTGCCAGCAGCCAATTAGGGGCGTCCTACGAGCAGTACTTC.

This clonotype has a handful of counts. The rearrangement uses TRBV10-3 and TRBJ2-1; 13 bases agree with TRBD2. The CDR3 covers 14 residues. Trimming at V came to 9 bases and at J to 8 bases, leaving 7 bases not matched to a gene. CDR1 ENHRY and CDR2 SYGVKD come from the germline V gene. The CDR3 loop reads CAMAGTSGTDEQFF. As DNA, the CDR3 is TGTGCCATGGCCGGGACTAGCGGGACTGATGAGCAGTTCTTC.

The J gene is TRBJ2-2, the V gene TRBV28; D remains unclear. The CDR3 sequence is 15 residues long. The germline V gene has CDR1 MDHEN and CDR2 SYDVKM. The V end was cut by 5 bases, the J end by 5 bases, with 15 bases between. CDR3 residues: CASSLLWAVTGELFF. The CDR3 DNA reads as TGTGCCAGCAGTCTCCTTTGGGCGGTGACCGGGGAGCTGTTTTTT. Variable domain in full (rest from reference TRBV28 and TRBJ2-2): DVKVTQSSRYLVKRTGEKVFLECVQDMDHENMFWYRQDPGLGLRLIYFSYDVKMKEKGDIPEGYSVSREKKERFSLILESASTNQTSMYLCASSLLWAVTGELFFGEGSRLTVL.

This clonotype was observed many times. This rearrangement joins TRBV7-2 to TRBJ2-7, with 9 bases identical to TRBD1. This CDR3 is built from 17 residues. Trimming removed 5 bases from V and 2 bases from J; junction bases left unmatched: 13. Looked up from germline, CDR1 is SGHTA and CDR2 is FQGNSA. The CDR3 DNA reads as TGTGCCAGCAGCCCCTCCCCCTGGGACAGGGTAACCTACGAGCAGTACTTC. Its translation is CASSPSPWDRVTYEQYF.

This rearrangement joins TRBV7-2 to TRBJ2-5; the match to TRBD2 covers 12 bases. The better agreement between TRBJ2-7 and the DNA end casts doubt on the J call. Germline V CDR1 and CDR2: SGHTA, FQGNSA. CDR3 length: 14 amino acids. CDR3 residues: CASKLAGGPYEQYF. CDR3 in DNA: TGTGCCAGCAAGCTAGCGGGAGGGCCCTACGAGCAGTACTTC.

The chain carries TRBV14 and TRBJ2-3, with 8 bases that match TRBD2. CDR3 length: 17 amino acids. The V segment lost 1 base and the J segment 3 bases; nucleotides outside the gene matches: 9. Germline V gene data show CDR1 as SGHDN and CDR2 as FVKESK. The CDR3 loop is CASSQGFGGGTTDTQYF. The CDR3 DNA follows: TGTGCCAGCAGCCAAGGGTTTGGCGGGGGGACAACAGATACGCAGTATTTT.

This clonotype was counted between two and nine times. The chain joins TRBV5-1 to TRBJ1-2; perhaps TRBD1 as D (6 bases). From germline, CDR1 is SGHRS and CDR2 YFSETQ. The CDR3 extends over 14 amino acids. Trimming shortened V by 0 bases and J by 5 bases, and 11 bases separated the two germline ends. This CDR3 is CASSLDGTPYGYTF. The CDR3 DNA follows: TGCGCCAGCAGCTTGGACGGGACACCTTATGGCTACACCTTC.